One sample yielded the 10 T cell receptor beta chains listed below, sequenced in a study of beta chain bispecific antibodies for T cell cancers. Study results and caveats: Most targeted TRBV signal came from the leukemia cell line cells, not normal T cells.

One entry per CDR3 protein results from TCRdb running MiXCR on the 5' RACE reads. In the table there are some 17,000 distinct CDR3 sequences, approximately 2.2% of which are singletons. The antigens these receptors bind are not known. Either OKT3 anti-CD3 antibody or CD3/CD28 beads expanded T cells from blood mononuclear cells over 3 days. Sequenced sample: healthy donor T cells cultured with leukemia cells. The origin of the receptors is a human donor in good health. Some clones in this sample may be carry-over from other donors' samples.

Ten or more counts support this clonotype. The chain combines TRBV7-6 with TRBJ2-3, with D possibly being TRBD2 (6 bases). The CDR3 is 18 amino acids. Germline loops: CDR1 SGHVS, CDR2 FNYEAQ. The ends were cut back, 4 bases at V and 3 bases at J, with 23 bases in the middle. The CDR3 bases are TGTGCCAGCAGCTCCAGAACAGGTGGGGGGATGAAAACAGATACGCAGTATTTT. Translation gives CASSSRTGGGMKTDTQYF.

This clonotype showed up many times. The chain recombines TRBV11-2 with TRBJ2-5; 10 bases are a match to TRBD2. V trimming: 1 base; J trimming: 3 bases; junction bases outside the gene matches: 2. Germline CDR1 reads SGHAT; CDR2 reads FQNNGV. The CDR3 covers 15 residues. The CDR3 spells CASSLGLAGEETQYF. The CDR3 nucleotides read TGTGCCAGCAGCTTAGGCCTAGCGGGGGAAGAGACCCAGTACTTC.

This clonotype counts as medium-sized (0.01 to 0.1%). V is TRBV11-2 and J is TRBJ2-2, with 7 bases fitting TRBD1. The junction had 10 bases not matched to a gene; V was cut back by 5 bases and J by 4 bases. Per the germline V gene, CDR1 is SGHAT and CDR2 is FQNNGV. The CDR3 runs 16 residues. The CDR3 nucleotides are TGTGCCAGCAGCACACACCGGGGACAGAGCACCGGGGAGCTGTTTTTT. It codes for CASSTHRGQSTGELFF. Based on the CDR3 plus reference TRBV11-2 and TRBJ2-2, the full variable domain is EAGVAQSPRYKIIEKRQSVAFWCNPISGHATLYWYQQILGQGPKLLIQFQNNGVVDDSQLPKDRFSAERLKGVDSTLKIQPAKLEDSAVYLCASSTHRGQSTGELFFGEGSRLTVL.

This clonotype has at least ten counts. The V and J genes are TRBV25-1 and TRBJ2-7; D is undetermined. The V gene's germline CDR1 is MGHDK and CDR2 SYGVNS. The CDR3 length is 12 residues. Trimming cost V 5 bases and J 6 bases, with 11 bases left between them. For the CDR3, the DNA is TGTGCCAGCAGTTCCGACGCCGCCGAGCAGTACTTC. Translating it yields CASSSDAAEQYF.

This clonotype was seen repeatedly, ten times or more. The chain joins TRBV6-5 to TRBJ2-3; D unclear. Germline V gene sequence: CDR1 MNHEY, CDR2 SVGAGI. The length of the CDR3 is 13 residues. Trimming shortened V by 3 bases and J by 6 bases, and 10 bases separated the two germline ends. For the CDR3, the DNA is TGTGCCAGCAGTTATTCCAGTGGGGATACGCAGTATTTT. It yields the protein CASSYSSGDTQYF.

By its share, this clonotype is medium-sized. The chain is built from TRBV6-5 and TRBJ2-1; the match to TRBD1 covers 7 bases. V shed 3 bases, J shed 8 bases, and the junction held 13 bases outside the gene matches. The CDR3 consists of 16 residues. CDR1 is MNHEY and CDR2 is SVGAGI in the germline V gene. The CDR3 DNA follows: TGTGCCAGCAGTTATTCAATCCCGGGACAGCGGCATGAGCAGTTCTTC. This gives the protein CASSYSIPGQRHEQFF.

This clonotype was detected many times. The chain combines TRBV2 with TRBJ2-2; D gene unclear. Trimming stripped 2 bases from V and 1 base from J, with 5 bases between. The length of the CDR3 is 14 residues. Germline CDR1 and CDR2: SNHLY and FYNNEI. CDR3 sequence reads: CASSERMNTGELFF. The CDR3 nucleotides read TGTGCCAGCAGTGAAAGAATGAACACCGGGGAGCTGTTTTTT.

This clonotype was recorded many times. This chain uses TRBV7-2 with TRBJ2-7; 7 bases line up with TRBD1. The trim removed 5 bases at V and 5 bases at J, leaving 3 bases unmatched. CDR3 length: 12 amino acids. From germline, CDR1 is SGHTA and CDR2 FQGNSA. In DNA, the CDR3 is TGTGCCAGCAGCCCCGACAGGGACGAGCAGTACTTC. Encoded protein: CASSPDRDEQYF.

By frequency in the sample, this clonotype is medium-sized (0.01 to 0.1%). V and J are TRBV6-4 and TRBJ2-1, with D possibly matching TRBD2 (5 bases). CDR1 and CDR2 (germline): MRHNA, SNTAGT. This CDR3 contains 15 residues. V was clipped by 2 bases and J by 4 bases, with 12 bases between them. The CDR3 DNA follows: TGTGCCAGCAGTGACAGCGGTCTTACTTACAATGAGCAGTTCTTC. Translation: CASSDSGLTYNEQFF.

In its sample, this clonotype ranks as medium-sized. The CDR3 reads CASSLGQTTWDEQYF. CDR3 sequence (DNA): TGCGCCAGCAGCTTGGGACAAACAACTTGGGACGAGCAGTACTTC. The chain carries TRBV5-1 and TRBJ2-7; D not resolved. Germline CDR1 and CDR2: SGHRS and YFSETQ. The V end was cut by 0 bases, the J end by 5 bases, with 15 bases between. The CDR3 loop spans 15 amino acids.